This entry concerns a single TCR beta chain. Its antigen remains unknown. This entry is derived from a study of OX40 agonist ivuxolimab in advanced cancers. Study as a whole: The study reported partial responses in three patients: one hepatocellular carcinoma, two cutaneous melanoma.

General study results and limits: In the expanded peripheral T cells, antigen specificity was never determined.

Germline CDR1 and CDR2: SQVTM and ANQGSEA. The V end lost 5 bases, the J end lost 2 bases, and 9 bases lay between the germline ends. The CDR3 runs to 13 residues. Clones were read by immunoSEQ multiplex PCR, and TCRdb kept only the in-frame ones, dropping some. The sample records roughly 110,000 clones, about nine tenths being singletons. This TCR was recovered from an adult with an advanced solid tumor such as melanoma, head and neck, liver or kidney cancer. The sequenced sample was CD4+ or CD8+ T cells sorted from blood, obtained in a trial of the OX40 agonist ivuxolimab. This chain uses TRBV29-1 with TRBJ1-4; D remains unclear. CDR3 DNA sequence: TGCAGCGTTTGTAGGACCACTAATGAAAAACTGTTTTTT. Its protein product is CSVCRTTNEKLFF.